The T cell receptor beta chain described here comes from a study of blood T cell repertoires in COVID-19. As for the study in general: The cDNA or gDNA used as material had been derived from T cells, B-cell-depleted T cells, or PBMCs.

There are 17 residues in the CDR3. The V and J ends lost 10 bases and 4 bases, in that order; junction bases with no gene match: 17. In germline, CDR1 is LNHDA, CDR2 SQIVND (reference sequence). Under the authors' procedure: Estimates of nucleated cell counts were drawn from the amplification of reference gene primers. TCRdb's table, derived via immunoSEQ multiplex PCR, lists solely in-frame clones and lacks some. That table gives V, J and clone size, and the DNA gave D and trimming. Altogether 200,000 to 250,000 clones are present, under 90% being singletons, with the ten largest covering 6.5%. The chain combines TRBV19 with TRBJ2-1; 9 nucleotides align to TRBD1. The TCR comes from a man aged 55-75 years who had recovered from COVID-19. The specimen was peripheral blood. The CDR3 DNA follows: TGTGCCACCACTTCGAAAAGGACAGGGGCTAATTACAATGAGCAGTTCTTC. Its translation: CATTSKRTGANYNEQFF.